The 18 T cell receptor beta chains reported below all come from one sample, sequenced in a study of OX40 agonist ivuxolimab in advanced cancers. The repertoire was sequenced with immunoSEQ multiplex PCR; TCRdb's copy has only in-frame clones and lacks some. The table lists about 43,000 clones, roughly 94% of them singletons. Here the sequenced sample was CD4+ or CD8+ T cells sorted from blood, taken in a trial of the OX40 agonist ivuxolimab. All receptors come from an adult with an advanced solid tumor such as melanoma, head and neck, liver or kidney cancer.

This sequence joins TRBV4-3 and TRBJ1-1, with D perhaps matching TRBD1 (6 bases). Germline V lookup: CDR1 LGHNA, CDR2 YSLEER. Between the trimmed V and J ends, which lost 0 bases and 5 bases, there was a span of 13 bases. There are 15 residues in the CDR3. CDR3 sequence reads: CASSQDSSRGTEAFF. CDR3 nucleotides: TGCGCCAGCAGCCAAGATTCTAGCAGGGGAACTGAAGCTTTCTTT.

The chain recombines TRBV10-2 with TRBJ2-7; 12 nucleotides line up with TRBD1. The CDR3 spans 15 residues. Looked up from germline, CDR1 is WSHSY and CDR2 is SAAADI. J gave up 4 bases and V 3 bases, and 4 bases lay outside the gene matches. CDR3 nucleotides: TGCGCCAGCAGTGACCCGGGACAGGGGGCGTACGAGCAGTACTTC. Translation: CASSDPGQGAYEQYF.

The V gene is TRBV7-9, the J gene TRBJ1-2; D not resolved. Germline lookup yields CDR1 SEHNR and CDR2 FQNEAQ (reference sequence). V dropped 0 bases and J dropped 2 bases, with 7 bases sitting between them. The CDR3 runs to 14 residues. As DNA, the CDR3 is TGTGCCAGCAGCTTAGCGGCGGTGAACTATGGCTACACCTTC. Its translation is CASSLAAVNYGYTF.

This chain connects TRBV28 to TRBJ1-2; D is unclear. V was cut by 3 bases and J by 0 bases, with 8 bases left in between. This CDR3 has 14 residues. Germline loops: CDR1 MDHEN, CDR2 SYDVKM. The CDR3, as DNA: TGTGCCAGCAGTTTGAGAGGTGCTAACTATGGCTACACCTTC. Translating it yields CASSLRGANYGYTF.

In the case of this clone: The sample contains more than one DNA sequence encoding this CDR3. This rearrangement joins TRBV9 to TRBJ2-7, with D possibly TRBD2 on 6 matching bases. CDR1 and CDR2 (germline): SGDLS, YYNGEE. Trimming shortened V by 0 bases and J by 4 bases, and 11 bases separated the two germline ends. This CDR3 comprises 14 residues. CDR3 DNA: TGTGCCAGCAGCGTAGCCGGGGGAAATTACGAGCAGTACTTC. Protein: CASSVAGGNYEQYF.

This chain uses TRBV27 with TRBJ2-3; 9 positions match TRBD1. Germline CDR1 is MNHEY and CDR2 is SMNVEV (reference sequence). The junction had 8 bases not matched to a gene; V was cut back by 10 bases and J by 3 bases. This CDR3 has 14 residues. The chain's CDR3 is CATSIGTGTDTQYF. In nucleotides, the CDR3 is TGTGCCACTTCTATTGGGACAGGGACAGATACGCAGTATTTT.

The genes are TRBV28 and TRBJ1-1, with unresolved D. The CDR3 covers 13 residues. Germline V gene sequence: CDR1 MDHEN, CDR2 SYDVKM. V was trimmed by 2 bases and J by 3 bases, leaving 7 bases between them. CDR3 sequence: CASSLLIYTEAFF. The CDR3 coding sequence is TGTGCCAGCAGTTTACTGATTTACACTGAAGCTTTCTTT.

This chain joins TRBV19 and TRBJ2-7; no firm D call. Germline lookup yields CDR1 LNHDA and CDR2 SQIVND (reference sequence). The CDR3 length is 16 residues. V dropped 0 bases and J dropped 3 bases, with 15 bases sitting between them. CDR3 sequence: CASSIDPQAPNYEQYF. In nucleotides, the CDR3 is TGTGCCAGTAGTATAGACCCCCAGGCTCCGAACTACGAGCAGTACTTC.

This rearrangement joins TRBV14 to TRBJ2-3; TRBD2 matches 12 bases. V was pared by 4 bases and J by 4 bases, with 3 bases of the junction left unmatched. There are 15 residues in the CDR3. The germline gives CDR1 SGHDN, CDR2 FVKESK. For the CDR3, the DNA is TGTGCCAGCAGCCTACTAGCGGGAGGAGCAGATACGCAGTATTTT. It translates to CASSLLAGGADTQYF.

This clone was counted only a few times. This chain links TRBV5-4 with TRBJ2-5; D gene uncertain. The CDR3 has 14 amino acids. Per germline, CDR1 SGHNT and CDR2 YYREEE (reference sequence). Trimming stripped 1 base from V and 2 bases from J, with 9 bases between. The CDR3 DNA reads TGTGCCAGCAGCTTGAGGAACACTCAAGAGACCCAGTACTTC. Translating gives CASSLRNTQETQYF.

The chain has TRBV27 and TRBJ1-1; tentative D call: TRBD1 (5 bases). The V gene lost 7 bases and the J gene lost 7 bases, with 19 bases spanning the gap. The CDR3 covers 14 residues. Germline V gene lookup returns CDR1 MNHEY and CDR2 SMNVEV (reference sequence). DNA for the CDR3: TGTGCCAGCACCACCGGGGCAGGCGGAAGTGAAGCTTTCTTT. As protein: CASTTGAGGSEAFF.

The CDR3 nucleotides read TGTGCCAGCAGTTTGACAGGGGTGATTCAAGAGACCCAGTACTTC. This sequence encodes CASSLTGVIQETQYF. The chain carries TRBV27 and TRBJ2-5, with 8 bases lining up with TRBD1. The CDR3 length is 15 residues. V lost 3 bases, J lost 2 bases, and 5 bases stayed unmatched. Per germline, CDR1 MNHEY and CDR2 SMNVEV (reference sequence).

The chain has TRBV9 and TRBJ1-1; 7 bases are shared with TRBD1. V was pared by 3 bases and J by 8 bases, with 4 bases of the junction left unmatched. The CDR3 totals 12 residues. Germline CDR1 is SGDLS and CDR2 is YYNGEE. CDR3 sequence (DNA): TGTGCCAGCAGCGGTCAGGGGGTCGAAGCTTTCTTT. This translates into CASSGQGVEAFF.

V is TRBV27 and J is TRBJ2-1; 9 bases are a match to TRBD1. The CDR3 is 15 amino acids. J was trimmed by 4 bases and V by 5 bases; bases with no gene match: 6. Germline CDR1 is MNHEY and CDR2 is SMNVEV (reference sequence). CDR3 coding DNA: TGTGCCAGCAGTCTACCGGGACAGGGATACAATGAGCAGTTCTTC. It translates to CASSLPGQGYNEQFF.

V gene TRBV19 combines with J gene TRBJ2-7; 7 nucleotides agree with TRBD2. The V and J ends lost 5 bases and 0 bases, in that order; junction bases with no gene match: 7. CDR3 size: 15 residues. In germline, CDR1 is LNHDA, CDR2 SQIVND (reference sequence). Written as DNA, the CDR3 is TGTGCCAGTAGTTTTGCTAGCGGACCCTCCTACGAGCAGTACTTC. This encodes CASSFASGPSYEQYF.

This rearrangement joins TRBV27 to TRBJ2-7; 8 bases map to TRBD1. This CDR3 has 14 residues. CDR1 and CDR2 from the germline V gene are MNHEY and SMNVEV (reference sequence). V trimming: 4 bases; J trimming: 2 bases; junction bases outside the gene matches: 4. The CDR3 is CASSSRTGTYEQYF. The CDR3 DNA reads TGTGCCAGCAGTTCCCGGACAGGGACCTACGAGCAGTACTTC.

This clone was detected only once. The V and J genes are TRBV6-1 and TRBJ2-3; D may be TRBD1 or TRBD2 (5 bases each). Germline lookup yields CDR1 MNHNS and CDR2 SASEGT. This CDR3 contains 12 residues. V gave up 3 bases and J gave up 9 bases, with 10 bases separating them. CDR3 loop: CASSESGSTQYF. The CDR3 coding sequence is TGTGCCAGCAGTGAGTCAGGGAGCACGCAGTATTTT.

The chain uses TRBV27 and TRBJ2-1; D is perhaps TRBD2 (6 bases). With 0 bases removed from V and 4 bases from J, the gap between germline ends came to 10 bases. The CDR3 has 15 residues. Germline assignment: CDR1 MNHEY and CDR2 SMNVEV (reference sequence). CDR3 DNA: TGTGCCAGCAGTTTATCGGCGGGGATTTACAATGAGCAGTTCTTC. It encodes CASSLSAGIYNEQFF.